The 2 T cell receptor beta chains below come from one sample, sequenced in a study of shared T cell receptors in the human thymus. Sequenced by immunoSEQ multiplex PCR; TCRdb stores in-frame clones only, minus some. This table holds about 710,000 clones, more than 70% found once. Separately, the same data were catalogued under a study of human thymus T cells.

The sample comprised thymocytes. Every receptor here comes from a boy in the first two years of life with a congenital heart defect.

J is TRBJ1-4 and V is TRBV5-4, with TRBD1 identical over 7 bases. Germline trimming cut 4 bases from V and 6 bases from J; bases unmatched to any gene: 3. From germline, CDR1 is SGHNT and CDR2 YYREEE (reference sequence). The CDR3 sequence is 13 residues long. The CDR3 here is CASSRGLDEKLFF. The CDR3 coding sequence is TGTGCCAGCAGCAGGGGGCTGGATGAAAAACTGTTTTTT.

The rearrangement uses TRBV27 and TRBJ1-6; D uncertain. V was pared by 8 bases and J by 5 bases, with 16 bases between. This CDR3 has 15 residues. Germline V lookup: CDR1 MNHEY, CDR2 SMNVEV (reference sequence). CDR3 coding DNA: TGTGCCAGCGGACCCTCGAGGGCCCATAATTCACCCCTCCACTTT. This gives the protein CASGPSRAHNSPLHF.